This TCR beta chain emerged from a study of T cell responses to AZD1222 COVID-19 vaccine. A remark on this clone: The antigen is not known.

The protocol was immunoSEQ multiplex PCR, while the TCRdb copy is restricted to in-frame clones and leaves out a portion. The profile covers 150,000 to 200,000 clones, with about 92% appearing a single time and 0.7% to 0.9% taken by the ten largest. Overall study results and limits: Within unmutated variant regions lay the reported targets of nearly half of spike-specific TCRs. Following two doses of AZD1222, Spike-specific TCR breadth and depth rose. Most donors were white British and more were female, and clonal diversity was possibly underestimated.

The ends lost 6 bases at V and 5 bases at J; junction bases unmatched: 6. Germline assignment: CDR1 MNHEY and CDR2 SVGAGI. The CDR3 is made up of 15 amino acids. The sample was peripheral blood, taken on day 0 of AZD1222 vaccination. V and J are TRBV6-5 and TRBJ1-4, with 10 nucleotides matching TRBD1. The receptor was isolated from an adult in good health. The CDR3 loop is CASRRDRGQNEKLFF. Written as DNA, the CDR3 is TGTGCCAGCAGGAGAGACAGGGGGCAGAATGAAAAACTGTTTTTT.